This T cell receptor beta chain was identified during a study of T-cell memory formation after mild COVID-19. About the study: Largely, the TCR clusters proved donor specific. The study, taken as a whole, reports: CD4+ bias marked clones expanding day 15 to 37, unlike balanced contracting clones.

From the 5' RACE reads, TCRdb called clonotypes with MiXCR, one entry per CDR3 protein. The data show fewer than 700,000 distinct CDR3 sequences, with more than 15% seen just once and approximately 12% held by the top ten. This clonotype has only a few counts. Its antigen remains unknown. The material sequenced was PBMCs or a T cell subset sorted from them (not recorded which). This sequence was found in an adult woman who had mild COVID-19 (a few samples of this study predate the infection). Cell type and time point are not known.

As DNA, the CDR3 is TGTGCCAGCATCAAGCTGGCAGCTCTCGACACTGAAGCTTTCTTT. It translates to CASIKLAALDTEAFF. The chain uses TRBV9 and TRBJ1-1; D remains ambiguous. This CDR3 is 15 amino acids long. The V gene's germline CDR1 is SGDLS and CDR2 YYNGEE. Trimming took 6 bases from V and 3 from J, leaving 18 bases between them.